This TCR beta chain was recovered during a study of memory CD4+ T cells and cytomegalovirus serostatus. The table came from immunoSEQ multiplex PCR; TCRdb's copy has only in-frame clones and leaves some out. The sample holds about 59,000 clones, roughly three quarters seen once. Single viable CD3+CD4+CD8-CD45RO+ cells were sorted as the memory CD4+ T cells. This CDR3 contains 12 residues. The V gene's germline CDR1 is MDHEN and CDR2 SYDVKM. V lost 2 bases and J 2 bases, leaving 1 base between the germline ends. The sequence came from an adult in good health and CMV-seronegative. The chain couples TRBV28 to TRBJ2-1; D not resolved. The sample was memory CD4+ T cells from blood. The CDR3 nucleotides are TGTGCCAGCAGTTTACCCTACAATGAGCAGTTCTTC. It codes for CASSLPYNEQFF.